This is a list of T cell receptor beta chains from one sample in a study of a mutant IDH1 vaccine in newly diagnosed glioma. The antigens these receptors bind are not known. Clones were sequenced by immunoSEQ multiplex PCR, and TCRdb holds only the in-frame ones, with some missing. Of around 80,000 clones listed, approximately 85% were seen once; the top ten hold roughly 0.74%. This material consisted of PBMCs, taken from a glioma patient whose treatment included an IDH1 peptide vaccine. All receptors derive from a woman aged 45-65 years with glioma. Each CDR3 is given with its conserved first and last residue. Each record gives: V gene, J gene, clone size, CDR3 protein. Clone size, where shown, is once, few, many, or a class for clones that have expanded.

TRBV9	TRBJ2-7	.	CASSVEGGSGEQYF
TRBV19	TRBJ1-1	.	CASSTRDRGFDAFF
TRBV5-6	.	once	CASSWAGQTSYEQYF
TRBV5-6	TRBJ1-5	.	CASSPGQGNQPQHF
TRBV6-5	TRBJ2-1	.	CASSSDYNEQFF
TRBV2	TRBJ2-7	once	CASSEDRHYEQYF
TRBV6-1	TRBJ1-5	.	CASSATGRNQPQHF
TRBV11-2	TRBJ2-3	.	CASEGPDTQYF
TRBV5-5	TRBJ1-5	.	CASSLQGPQPQHF
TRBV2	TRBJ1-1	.	CASPKLVTGIEAFF
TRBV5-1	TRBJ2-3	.	CATRERPSTDTQYF
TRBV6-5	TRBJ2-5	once	CASTRDRGVLETQYF
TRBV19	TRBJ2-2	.	CASSMGLNFPANTGELFF
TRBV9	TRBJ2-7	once	CASSVSGTASYEQYF
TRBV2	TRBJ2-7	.	CASSERTGNQYF
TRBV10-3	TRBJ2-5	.	CAISESLADQETQYF
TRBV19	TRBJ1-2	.	CASSFTGTGPNFYGYTF
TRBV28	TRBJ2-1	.	CASSLSPPRAEQFF
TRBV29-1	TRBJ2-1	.	CSVEAAPNYNEQFF
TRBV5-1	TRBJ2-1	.	CASSLVGDSDLGNEQFF
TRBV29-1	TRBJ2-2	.	CSVAPNTGELFF
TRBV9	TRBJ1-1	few	CASSVGTSSPEAFF
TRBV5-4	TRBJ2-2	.	CASSRDRGNTGELFF
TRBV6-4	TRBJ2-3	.	CASSGLAGADTQYF
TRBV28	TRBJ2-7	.	CASSPQTGRFYEQYF
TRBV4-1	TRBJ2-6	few	CASDKGAGANVLTF
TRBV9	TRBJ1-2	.	CASSPGGMRYGYTF
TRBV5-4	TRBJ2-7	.	CASSRAQGSGEQYF
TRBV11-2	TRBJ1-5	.	CASSLNRDQPQHF
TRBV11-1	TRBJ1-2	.	CASSFDSGVYGYTF
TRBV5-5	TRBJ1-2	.	CASSKGFPDGYTF
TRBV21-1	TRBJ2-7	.	CAWPQREGYEQYF
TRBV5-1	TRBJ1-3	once	CASSLVGPNYGNTIYF
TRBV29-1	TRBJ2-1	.	CSVDRGKRNEQFF
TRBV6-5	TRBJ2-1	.	CASSKTGADYNEQFF
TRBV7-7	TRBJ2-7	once	CASSPNPGLEQYF
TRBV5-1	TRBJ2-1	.	CASSPTLAASSYNEQFF
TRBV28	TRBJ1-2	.	CASSSHRTGTGYTF
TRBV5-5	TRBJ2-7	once	CASSFWTPNEQYF
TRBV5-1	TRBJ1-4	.	CASSGGPGVWEKLFF
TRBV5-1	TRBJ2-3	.	CASSLGRSTDTQYF
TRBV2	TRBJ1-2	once	CASSESGQDYGYTF
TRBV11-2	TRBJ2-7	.	CASSESLESYEQYF
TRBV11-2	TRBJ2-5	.	CASSLDQVETQYF
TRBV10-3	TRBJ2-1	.	CAISKQVNSYNEQFF
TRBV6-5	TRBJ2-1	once	CASSLQVQGYDEQFF
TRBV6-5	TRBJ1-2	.	CASRRTGDGYTF